This T cell receptor (beta chain) was captured by sequencing in a study of blood T cell repertoires in COVID-19. Study at large: There were acute and convalescent COVID-19 samples, and they came from the United States, Italy and Spain.

This CDR3 comprises 14 residues. V was clipped by 5 bases and J by 7 bases; unmatched bases: 10. Looked up from germline, CDR1 is SGHAT and CDR2 is FQNNGV. Using immunoSEQ multiplex PCR, the repertoire was profiled, and TCRdb retains in-frame clones only, with some absent. The sample lists just over 60,000 clones, roughly 80% occurring once. The sample comprised peripheral blood. The clonotype originates from a woman aged 80 or over with active or convalescent COVID-19. The chain recombines TRBV11-2 with TRBJ2-7; 8 bases are shared with TRBD1. The chain's CDR3 is CASSLWQGADEQYF. The CDR3 region has the DNA TGTGCCAGCAGCCTCTGGCAGGGGGCAGATGAGCAGTACTTC.